The 28 T cell receptor beta chains reported below all come from one sample, sequenced in a study of T cells in localized non-small cell lung cancer. Assay used: immunoSEQ multiplex PCR; TCRdb lists only in-frame clones, some missing. The data hold under 65,000 clones, with 70% to 90% observed a single time. The specimen comprised peripheral blood, sampled before any cancer treatment. The source is a man aged 35-75 years with stage I squamous cell lung carcinoma.

The chain links TRBV5-6 to TRBJ2-1; D perhaps matches TRBD2 (5 bases). The CDR3 is 16 amino acids. The V gene lost 4 bases and the J gene lost 4 bases, with 18 bases spanning the gap. CDR1 is SGHDT and CDR2 is YYEEEE in the germline V gene. The CDR3 protein is CASSLAAREWYNEQFF. The CDR3, as DNA: TGTGCCAGCAGCCTGGCGGCGAGGGAATGGTACAATGAGCAGTTCTTC.

The chain carries TRBV7-2 and TRBJ2-6; tentative D call: TRBD1 (5 bases). Trimming stripped 7 bases from V and 4 bases from J, with 11 bases between. This CDR3 is 14 amino acids long. Germline CDR1 is SGHTA and CDR2 is FQGNSA. As DNA, the CDR3 is TGTGCCAGCACCTGGACATACGGGGCCAACGTCCTGACTTTC. Translation: CASTWTYGANVLTF. Full variable domain (outside the CDR3, taken from reference TRBV7-2 and TRBJ2-6): GAGVSQSPSNKVTEKGKDVELRCDPISGHTALYWYRQSLGQGLEFLIYFQGNSAPDKSGLPSDRFSAERTGGSVSTLTIQRTQQEDSAVYLCASTWTYGANVLTFGAGSRLTVL.

This chain connects TRBV11-2 to TRBJ2-6; D remains ambiguous. Germline V gene data show CDR1 as SGHAT and CDR2 as FQNNGV. V was shortened by 3 bases and J by 2 bases, with 11 bases between the two germline ends. This CDR3 is 16 amino acids long. The CDR3, as DNA: TGTGCCAGCAGCTTTGAGGATTTGGCTGGGGCCAACGTCCTGACTTTC. This gives the protein CASSFEDLAGANVLTF.

The rearrangement uses TRBV7-3 and TRBJ2-3; no definite D call. With 0 bases removed from V and 2 bases from J, the gap between germline ends came to 18 bases. The CDR3 loop spans 18 amino acids. CDR1 SGHTA and CDR2 FQGTGA come from the germline V gene. The CDR3 bases are TGTGCCAGCAGCTTAACTCGAGAGGCGATCCGCCACACAGATACGCAGTATTTT. This sequence encodes CASSLTREAIRHTDTQYF.

In regard to this clone: At one end, the junction sequence differs from germline, possibly due to a read error. The V gene is TRBV7-7, the J gene TRBJ1-1; D is unclear. The CDR3 consists of 15 residues. Germline lookup yields CDR1 SSHAT and CDR2 FNYEAQ (reference sequence). CDR3 residues: CASSLNASMNTEAFF. The CDR3 nucleotides read TGTGCTAGCAGCTTAAACGCCAGCATGAACACTGAAGCTTTCTTT. Full variable domain (remainder filled in from reference TRBV7-7 and TRBJ1-1): GAGVSQSPRYKVTKRGQDVTLRCDPISSHATLYWYQQALGQGPEFLTYFNYEAQPDKSGLPSDRFSAERPEGSISTLTIQRTEQRDSAMYRCASSLNASMNTEAFFGQGTRLTVV.

The chain uses TRBV28 and TRBJ1-2, with a tentative D call TRBD1 (5 bases). This CDR3 comprises 16 residues. Germline CDR1 and CDR2: MDHEN and SYDVKM. Deletions cut 4 bases from V and 5 bases from J, with 20 bases between. The CDR3 region is CASSSDILTAPYGYTF. The CDR3 nucleotides are TGTGCCAGCAGTTCAGATATCTTGACAGCGCCATATGGCTACACCTTC.

The rearrangement joins TRBV21-1 to TRBJ1-2; the listed D gene, TRBD1, was not tested against the DNA. TRBV21-1 is marked as a pseudogene. The CDR3 is made up of 17 amino acids. In DNA form, the CDR3 reads TGTGCCAGCAGCATCGGGGGACAGGGTGCCCCCATCTATGGCTACACCTTC. Translation gives CASSIGGQGAPIYGYTF.

This chain links TRBV14 with TRBJ2-1, with 7 bases matching TRBD1. From germline, CDR1 is SGHDN and CDR2 FVKESK. Trimming cost V 0 bases and J 8 bases; bases outside gene matches: 10. The CDR3 contains 16 residues. In DNA, the CDR3 is TGTGCCAGCAGCCAAGACGGGACAGCCTACTTGGATGAGCAGTTCTTC. Translating it yields CASSQDGTAYLDEQFF.

The chain combines TRBV15 with TRBJ2-1; the D gene is possibly TRBD2 (6 bases). The length of the CDR3 is 13 residues. The V gene's germline CDR1 is LNHNV and CDR2 YYDKDF (reference sequence). Trimming pared 5 bases from V and 8 bases from J, leaving 13 bases between. The CDR3 sequence: CATSVGGLYEQFF. The CDR3, as DNA: TGTGCCACCAGCGTGGGAGGCTTATATGAGCAGTTCTTC.

The chain is built from TRBV6-6 and TRBJ1-1; no firm D call. Trimming cost V 7 bases and J 1 base, with 13 bases left between them. This CDR3 is built from 14 residues. Germline V lookup: CDR1 MNHNY, CDR2 SVGAGI (reference sequence). The CDR3 loop reads CASKTDIRNTEAFF. The CDR3 DNA sequence: TGTGCCAGCAAGACCGACATTCGGAACACTGAAGCTTTCTTT.

This clone has only a few counts. The gene calls are TRBV7-2 and TRBJ2-7; 8 bases line up with TRBD1. Germline-derived CDR1 and CDR2 are SGHTA and FQGNSA. Trimming cost V 2 bases and J 9 bases; bases outside gene matches: 15. CDR3 length equals 16 residues. CDR3 amino acids: CASSLSGGWGLGGQYF. In DNA form, the CDR3 reads TGTGCCAGCAGCTTATCAGGGGGCTGGGGGTTAGGAGGGCAGTACTTC.

Only one count was recorded for this clone. This chain connects TRBV6-5 to TRBJ2-4; possibly TRBD1 or TRBD2 for D (5 bases each). Trimming pared 0 bases from V and 1 base from J, leaving 10 bases between. Germline V CDR1 and CDR2: MNHEY, SVGAGI. This CDR3 has 16 amino acids. The DNA for the CDR3 is TGTGCCAGCAGTTACTCGCCAGGGACGGCCAAAAACATTCAGTACTTC. Its protein is CASSYSPGTAKNIQYF.

The genes are TRBV7-3 and TRBJ2-7, with 11 nucleotides matching TRBD2. CDR3 size: 15 residues. V was clipped by 5 bases and J by 3 bases; unmatched bases: 6. Germline V gene data show CDR1 as SGHTA and CDR2 as FQGTGA. The CDR3 bases are TGTGCCAGCAGCCCCGGACTAGCGGGTTACTACGAGCAGTACTTC. It is translated as CASSPGLAGYYEQYF.

V and J are TRBV7-2 and TRBJ1-2; the D gene is possibly TRBD1 (5 bases). Per germline, CDR1 SGHTA and CDR2 FQGNSA. This CDR3 has 16 residues. The V and J ends lost 0 bases and 5 bases respectively, with 16 bases between them. The CDR3: CASSLAGGTRYYGYTF. Written as DNA, the CDR3 is TGTGCCAGCAGCTTAGCGGGGGGTACGCGGTATTATGGCTACACCTTC.

V usage is TRBV5-1 and J usage is TRBJ2-3; 10 bases map to TRBD2. The CDR3 has 18 residues. J lost 3 bases, V lost 0 bases, and 10 bases had no gene match. Germline V CDR1 and CDR2: SGHRS, YFSETQ. CDR3 in amino acids: CASSLGASGRVGTDTQYF. As DNA, the CDR3 is TGCGCCAGCAGCTTGGGGGCTAGCGGGAGAGTTGGGACAGATACGCAGTATTTT.

The gene calls are TRBV29-1 and TRBJ2-1; D is ambiguous. CDR1 is SQVTM, CDR2 ANQGSEA, per germline. Trimming cost V 5 bases and J 10 bases, with 15 bases left between them. This CDR3 is built from 12 residues. CDR3 sequence (DNA): TGCAGCGTTACCCCCCGGGCTCAGGAGCAGTTCTTC. This encodes CSVTPRAQEQFF.

This clone was detected only a few times. The gene calls are TRBV5-4 and TRBJ2-7, with D maybe TRBD2 (7 bases). V was shortened by 4 bases and J by 7 bases, with 21 bases between the two germline ends. From germline, CDR1 is SGHNT and CDR2 YYREEE (reference sequence). The CDR3 extends over 15 amino acids. The CDR3 spells CASSIQGGGASEQYF. Here the CDR3 DNA reads TGTGCCAGCAGCATCCAGGGAGGGGGGGCGAGTGAGCAGTACTTC.

The chain links TRBV10-3 to TRBJ2-2, with 8 bases matching TRBD1. Germline trimming cut 6 bases from V and 3 bases from J; bases unmatched to any gene: 6. Per germline, CDR1 ENHRY and CDR2 SYGVKD. The CDR3 has 15 residues. This CDR3 reads CAIRDRAEDTGELFF. The CDR3 DNA reads TGTGCCATCAGGGACAGGGCGGAGGACACCGGGGAGCTGTTTTTT.

The chain uses TRBV18 and TRBJ2-3, with TRBD1 as a possible D gene (6 bases). This CDR3 contains 14 residues. The V gene's germline CDR1 is KGHSH and CDR2 LQKENI. Between the trimmed V and J ends, which lost 1 base and 6 bases, there was a span of 11 bases. CDR3 in amino acids: CASSPLPGVDTQYF. In DNA form, the CDR3 reads TGTGCCAGCTCACCACTGCCAGGGGTGGATACGCAGTATTTT.

The V call is TRBV29-1, the J call TRBJ1-1, with a possible D match to TRBD1 (6 bases). Germline values: CDR1 SQVTM, CDR2 ANQGSEA. V was trimmed by 1 base and J by 0 bases, leaving 18 bases between them. The CDR3 sequence is 17 residues long. CDR3 loop: CSVEAGGLTSMNTEAFF. CDR3 coding DNA: TGCAGCGTTGAAGCTGGGGGCCTCACTTCCATGAACACTGAAGCTTTCTTT.

J is TRBJ2-3 and V is TRBV4-1; 7 positions agree with TRBD1. Trimming at V came to 4 bases and at J to 0 bases, leaving 4 bases not matched to a gene. The CDR3 has 15 residues. The V gene's germline CDR1 is MGHRA and CDR2 YSYEKL. CDR3 sequence: CASSRGTESTDTQYF. The CDR3 nucleotides are TGCGCCAGCAGCCGTGGGACAGAAAGCACAGATACGCAGTATTTT.

The chain combines TRBV15 with TRBJ1-2, with D maybe TRBD1 (6 bases). V lost 3 bases, J lost 7 bases, and 12 bases lay in between. The CDR3 totals 13 residues. The V gene's germline CDR1 is LNHNV and CDR2 YYDKDF (reference sequence). The CDR3 here is CATSSLRGGGYTF. The CDR3 DNA reads TGTGCCACCAGCAGTCTCAGGGGTGGTGGCTACACCTTC. The variable domain in full, completed from reference TRBV15 and TRBJ1-2, reads DAMVIQNPRYQVTQFGKPVTLSCSQTLNHNVMYWYQQKSSQAPKLLFHYYDKDFNNEADTPDNFQSRRPNTSFCFLDIRSPGLGDTAMYLCATSSLRGGGYTFGSGTRLTVV.

V and J are TRBV9 and TRBJ2-3; 7 bases align to TRBD2. The CDR3 runs 15 residues. J lost 2 bases, V lost 0 bases, and 3 bases had no gene match. Germline V CDR1 and CDR2: SGDLS, YYNGEE. The CDR3 protein is CASSVGAGVTDTQYF. The CDR3 bases are TGTGCCAGCAGCGTAGGTGCGGGAGTCACAGATACGCAGTATTTT.

V is TRBV4-2 and J is TRBJ1-2; D call uncertain. V was pared by 4 bases and J by 4 bases, with 19 bases between. This CDR3 spans 16 amino acids. The germline gives CDR1 LGHNA, CDR2 YNFKEQ. CDR3 amino acids: CASSLGFQANTYGYTF. The CDR3 DNA is TGTGCCAGCAGCCTGGGTTTCCAGGCAAACACCTATGGCTACACCTTC.

The CDR3 protein is CASRPGQKYTEAFF. For the CDR3, the DNA is TGTGCCAGCAGACCGGGACAGAAATACACTGAAGCTTTCTTT. J is TRBJ1-1 and V is TRBV9; TRBD1 aligns across 7 bases. Trimming took 5 bases from V and 3 from J; bases not matched to a gene: 7. This CDR3 is built from 14 residues. Germline loops: CDR1 SGDLS, CDR2 YYNGEE. The entire variable domain, with the rest obtained from reference TRBV9 and TRBJ1-1, is as follows: DSGVTQTPKHLITATGQRVTLRCSPRSGDLSVYWYQQSLDQGLQFLIQYYNGEERAKGNILERFSAQQFPDLHSELNLSSLELGDSALYFCASRPGQKYTEAFFGQGTRLTVV.

The chain is built from TRBV4-3 and TRBJ2-1; the D gene is possibly TRBD2 (5 bases). The CDR3 is made up of 18 amino acids. Germline V lookup: CDR1 LGHNA, CDR2 YSLEER. Deletions cut 0 bases from V and 0 bases from J, with 15 bases between. CDR3 coding DNA: TGCGCCAGCAGCCAAGAGCCCCCCAACCGGGACTCCTACAATGAGCAGTTCTTC. Its translation is CASSQEPPNRDSYNEQFF.

The genes are TRBV18 and TRBJ2-1; 11 bases map to TRBD2. V was clipped by 4 bases and J by 7 bases; unmatched bases: 9. The CDR3 totals 16 residues. Germline loops: CDR1 KGHSH, CDR2 LQKENI. The CDR3 sequence: CASSLRGLAEYNEQFF. CDR3 in DNA: TGTGCCAGCTCACTAAGGGGACTAGCGGAATATAATGAGCAGTTCTTC.

The chain has TRBV28 and TRBJ1-5, with a possible D match to TRBD1 (5 bases). Trimming stripped 6 bases from V and 2 bases from J, with 14 bases between. From germline, CDR1 is MDHEN and CDR2 SYDVKM. The CDR3 totals 15 residues. CDR3 nucleotides: TGTGCCAGCAGAGCACAAGGGGCTGGCAATCAGCCCCAGCATTTT. Amino acid sequence: CASRAQGAGNQPQHF.